A single sample gave rise to the 21 T cell receptor beta chains below, sequenced in a study of T cells in Graves' hyperthyroidism and ophthalmopathy. Amplification of TCR beta CDR3 regions was performed using RNA transcripts as template. The HTBI primer set drove a first-round RT-PCR of the TCR CDR3. MiXCR, run by TCRdb on the multiplex PCR reads, gives a single entry per CDR3 protein. The sample has 530,000 or so distinct CDR3 sequences, around a quarter seen once; the top ten hold about 11%. The specimen was blood. The receptor set was obtained from a woman under 40 with Graves' ophthalmopathy.

This clonotype was observed at least ten times. V usage is TRBV10-3 and J usage is TRBJ2-5; no definite D call. Germline V gives CDR1 ENHRY, CDR2 SYGVKD. Trimming removed 4 bases at V and 3 bases at J, with 9 bases between. This CDR3 region has 13 residues. The CDR3 DNA reads as TGTGCCATCAGTGGGCCAGGCAAAGAGACCCAGTACTTC. It translates to CAISGPGKETQYF.

This clonotype was seen at least ten times. The V and J genes are TRBV6-5 and TRBJ2-7; D is possibly TRBD1 or TRBD2 (5 bases each). With 5 bases removed from V and 7 bases from J, the gap between germline ends came to 18 bases. CDR3 size: 14 residues. Germline lookup yields CDR1 MNHEY and CDR2 SVGAGI. CDR3 residues: CASSPSGKGKEQYF. For the CDR3, the DNA is TGTGCCAGCAGTCCCTCGGGGAAGGGGAAGGAGCAGTACTTC.

The V gene is TRBV6-1, the J gene TRBJ2-7; 9 nucleotides agree with TRBD2. J was trimmed by 7 bases and V by 8 bases; bases with no gene match: 12. This CDR3 region has 14 residues. The germline V gene has CDR1 MNHNS and CDR2 SASEGT. The CDR3 loop reads CASCGGGLGPEQYF. CDR3 sequence (DNA): TGTGCCAGCTGCGGGGGGGGCCTGGGCCCTGAGCAGTACTTC.

This chain uses TRBV12-3 or TRBV12-4 with TRBJ2-7; D might be TRBD1 or TRBD2, each matching 5 bases. The CDR3 totals 14 residues. V lost 3 bases, J lost 0 bases, and 9 bases lay in between. Here the CDR3 DNA reads TGTGCCAGCAGTTTTGGGGGAGTCTCCTACGAGCAGTACTTC. This encodes CASSFGGVSYEQYF.

Comment on this clonotype: No conserved phenylalanine or tryptophan ends this CDR3, so it is likely a read error. The DNA is omitted, as the CDR3 cannot be located on it reliably, and the CDR3 follows TCRdb's listing. This rearrangement joins TRBV15 to TRBJ2-7. Germline V CDR1 and CDR2: LNHNV, YYDKDF (reference sequence). The CDR3 is 16 residues long, ends included. CDR3 amino acids: CATSRDLIGSSYEQCI.

The chain couples TRBV10-3 to TRBJ1-2; tentatively, D is TRBD1 (5 bases). V was clipped by 6 bases and J by 5 bases, with 13 bases between them. The CDR3 contains 13 residues. Germline V gene data show CDR1 as ENHRY and CDR2 as SYGVKD. The CDR3: CAIRPGTAYGYTF. CDR3 bases: TGTGCCATCAGACCCGGGACGGCTTATGGCTACACCTTC.

This clonotype has ten or more counts. V is TRBV18 and J is TRBJ2-5; D is tentatively TRBD1 or TRBD2 (5 bases each). The germline gives CDR1 KGHSH, CDR2 LQKENI. V dropped 4 bases and J dropped 5 bases, with 14 bases sitting between them. The CDR3 consists of 14 residues. Written as DNA, the CDR3 is TGTGCCAGCTCACTCGCAGGGAGTCGGGAGACCCAGTACTTC. It translates to CASSLAGSRETQYF.

This clonotype was found a few times. The chain combines TRBV6-1 with TRBJ2-7; TRBD2 might be the D (5 bases). CDR3 size: 14 residues. Trimming cost V 10 bases and J 7 bases, with 23 bases left between them. The germline gives CDR1 MNHNS, CDR2 SASEGT. CDR3 protein: CAIGSGILAGEQYF. CDR3 bases: TGTGCCATTGGATCCGGGATCCTAGCCGGGGAGCAGTACTTC.

This clonotype was counted at least ten times. This chain links TRBV6-1 with TRBJ2-7; TRBD1 matches at 8 bases. CDR3 length: 15 residues. Germline lookup yields CDR1 MNHNS and CDR2 SASEGT. V was clipped by 4 bases and J by 5 bases; unmatched bases: 10. The CDR3 protein is CASSATTGAGNEQYF. The CDR3 DNA follows: TGTGCCAGCAGTGCCACGACAGGGGCGGGGAACGAGCAGTACTTC.

There are many counts of this clonotype. This sequence joins TRBV10-1 and TRBJ1-1, with TRBD1 as a possible D gene (5 bases). The CDR3 is made up of 16 amino acids. V lost 0 bases and J 5 bases, leaving 16 bases between the germline ends. Germline CDR1 WNHNN, CDR2 SYGVQD (reference sequence). The CDR3 bases are TGCGCCAGCAGTGAGTCGAAATCCCAGGGAGGGACTGAAGCTTTCTTT. Its protein product is CASSESKSQGGTEAFF.

There are many counts of this clonotype. The genes are TRBV6-5 and TRBJ1-5; D is possibly TRBD1 (5 bases). CDR1 is MNHEY, CDR2 SVGAGI, per germline. The CDR3 totals 15 residues. Trimming pared 8 bases from V and 0 bases from J, leaving 14 bases between. The CDR3 reads CASLYRHLSNQPQHF. The CDR3 nucleotides read TGTGCCAGCCTTTACAGGCACCTTAGCAATCAGCCCCAGCATTTT.

The chain employs TRBV6-1 and TRBJ2-7; 12 nucleotides align to TRBD1. V lost 10 bases, J lost 7 bases, and 11 bases stayed unmatched. The germline CDR1 and CDR2 sequences are MNHNS and SASEGT. This CDR3 is 14 amino acids long. This chain's CDR3 is CATRPGQGAREQYF. CDR3 coding DNA: TGTGCCACCCGTCCGGGACAGGGGGCCCGTGAGCAGTACTTC.

This clonotype was counted ten times or more. The rearrangement joins TRBV6-1 to TRBJ2-4, with D possibly being TRBD2 (6 bases). There are 16 residues in the CDR3. Per germline, CDR1 MNHNS and CDR2 SASEGT. With 8 bases removed from V and 1 base from J, the gap between germline ends came to 18 bases. The CDR3: CASVYRRDGAKNIQYF. In DNA, the CDR3 is TGTGCCAGCGTGTACCGGAGGGATGGGGCCAAAAACATTCAGTACTTC.

This clonotype was observed a handful of times. The chain is built from TRBV29-1 and TRBJ2-4, with 9 positions matching TRBD2. The CDR3 totals 13 residues. Looked up from germline, CDR1 is SQVTM and CDR2 is ANQGSEA. V shed 3 bases and J 6 bases; nucleotides not matched to a gene: 3. DNA of the CDR3: TGCAGCGTTGAGGAGACTAGCGGAAACATTCAGTACTTC. Residues: CSVEETSGNIQYF.

Many counts were recorded for this clonotype. CDR3 sequence reads: CASSGGHEYNYGYTF. The CDR3 nucleotides read TGTGCCAGCAGTGGGGGACACGAATATAACTATGGCTACACCTTC. The chain uses TRBV6-1 and TRBJ1-2; possible D gene TRBD1, 6 bases. This CDR3 spans 15 amino acids. V lost 4 bases and J lost 1, with 13 bases in between. CDR1 MNHNS and CDR2 SASEGT come from the germline V gene.

This clonotype appeared many times. J is TRBJ1-5 and V is TRBV12-3 or TRBV12-4; D is perhaps TRBD1 (5 bases). Trimming stripped 6 bases from V and 0 bases from J, with 18 bases between. This CDR3 has 17 amino acids. CDR3 sequence: CASSLSRTPYSNQPQHF. CDR3 in DNA: TGTGCCAGCAGCCTAAGCCGGACACCTTATAGCAATCAGCCCCAGCATTTT.

This clonotype came up many times. This chain uses TRBV7-8 with TRBJ1-1; maybe TRBD1 (6 bases). The CDR3 is 14 residues long. V was clipped by 1 base and J by 8 bases, with 14 bases between them. Germline loops: CDR1 SGHVS, CDR2 FQNEAQ. In nucleotides, the CDR3 is TGTGCCAGCAGCTTAGAGCCAGGGGAGATAGAAGCTTTCTTT. Protein product: CASSLEPGEIEAFF.

On this clonotype itself: A clone one base away is much larger, so this may be a read error. The chain employs TRBV4-1 and TRBJ1-1; D is unresolved. The CDR3 is 17 residues long. The ends were cut back, 2 bases at V and 0 bases at J, with 16 bases in the middle. Germline CDR1 reads MGHRA; CDR2 reads YSYEKL. The CDR3 DNA reads as TGCGCCAGCAGCCAAAATTCAGGTTCCCTCATGAACACTGAAGCTTTCTTT. It yields the protein CASSQNSGSLMNTEAFF.

The CDR3 DNA is TGTGCCAGCAGTACCTCGGACAGCGATACCTACGAGCAGTACTTC. It encodes CASSTSDSDTYEQYF. This chain links TRBV6-5 with TRBJ2-7, with D possibly matching TRBD1 (6 bases). Deletions cut 5 bases from V and 2 bases from J, with 16 bases between. CDR3 length: 15 residues. Per germline, CDR1 MNHEY and CDR2 SVGAGI.

The chain uses TRBV4-2 and TRBJ1-1; 7 bases match TRBD1. CDR3 size: 14 residues. The V gene's germline CDR1 is LGHNA and CDR2 YNFKEQ. V shed 0 bases and J 7 bases; nucleotides not matched to a gene: 5. The CDR3 nucleotides are TGTGCCAGCAGCCAAGACACCGGGACAGTTGAAGCTTTCTTT. Translated: CASSQDTGTVEAFF.

This clonotype was seen only a few times. J is TRBJ2-7 and V is TRBV20-1, with 7 bases matching TRBD1. The CDR3 extends over 13 amino acids. Looked up from germline, CDR1 is DFQATT and CDR2 is SNEGSKA (reference sequence). V was pared by 3 bases and J by 6 bases, with 8 bases of the junction left unmatched. This chain's CDR3 is CSASRFQGVEQYF. DNA for the CDR3: TGCAGTGCTAGTAGGTTTCAGGGGGTCGAGCAGTACTTC.